The 11 T cell receptor beta chains given below trace back to one sample, sequenced in a study of CD8 T cells in Susac syndrome. RNA in amounts of roughly 0.5 to 1 ug was reverse transcribed with random hexamers. Via MiXCR, TCRdb re-called the immunoSEQ multiplex PCR reads, giving one row per CDR3 protein. Of about 120,000 distinct CDR3 sequences listed, around 96% are singletons. The sample was CD4+ T cells from PBMCs. These receptors all stem from a human donor with Susac syndrome.

The rearrangement uses TRBV15 and TRBJ1-2; no reliable D call. Germline CDR1 and CDR2: LNHNV and YYDKDF (reference sequence). This CDR3 has 14 residues. V lost 3 bases and J 4 bases, leaving 12 bases between the germline ends. The CDR3 sequence is CATSSGPSSYGYTF. For the CDR3, the DNA is TGTGCCACCAGCAGTGGACCGTCCAGCTATGGCTACACCTTC.

This clonotype occurred once. The chain carries TRBV7-9 and TRBJ1-5; D is unclear. The ends were cut back, 5 bases at V and 5 bases at J, with 13 bases in the middle. CDR3 size: 14 residues. Germline V gives CDR1 SEHNR, CDR2 FQNEAQ (reference sequence). The CDR3: CASSLWGGDQPQHF. In nucleotides, the CDR3 is TGTGCCAGCAGCCTATGGGGAGGCGATCAGCCCCAGCATTTT.

The CDR3 loop reads CASSVRTGSADTQYF. The CDR3 coding sequence is TGTGCCAGCAGCGTCCGGACAGGGTCCGCAGATACGCAGTATTTT. V usage is TRBV9 and J usage is TRBJ2-3; 8 nucleotides match TRBD1. CDR3 length: 15 amino acids. V was pared by 2 bases and J by 4 bases, with 6 bases of the junction left unmatched. Germline-derived CDR1 and CDR2 are SGDLS and YYNGEE. The entire variable domain, with the rest obtained from reference TRBV9 and TRBJ2-3, is as follows: DSGVTQTPKHLITATGQRVTLRCSPRSGDLSVYWYQQSLDQGLQFLIQYYNGEERAKGNILERFSAQQFPDLHSELNLSSLELGDSALYFCASSVRTGSADTQYFGPGTRLTVL.

The genes are TRBV6-2 or TRBV6-3 and TRBJ2-7, with 9 bases fitting TRBD2. J was trimmed by 6 bases and V by 0 bases; bases with no gene match: 6. CDR1 and CDR2 from the germline V gene are MNHEY and SVGEGT. This CDR3 contains 15 residues. The CDR3 is CASSYSGGRALEQYF. The CDR3 DNA reads TGTGCCAGCAGTTACTCCGGCGGGAGGGCCCTCGAGCAGTACTTC.

The rearrangement links TRBV29-1 to TRBJ1-3; no clear D gene. CDR1 and CDR2 from the germline V gene are SQVTM and ANQGSEA. Trimming pared 7 bases from V and 4 bases from J, leaving 11 bases between. The length of the CDR3 is 12 residues. The DNA of the CDR3 is TGCAGCGCGGGAGATAAGGGAAACACCATATATTTT. As protein: CSAGDKGNTIYF. The variable domain in full, with the rest retrieved from reference TRBV29-1 and TRBJ1-3, is SAVISQKPSRDICQRGTSLTIQCQVDSQVTMMFWYRQQPGQSLTLIATANQGSEATYESGFVIDKFPISRPNLTFSTLTVSNMSPEDSSIYLCSAGDKGNTIYFGEGSWLTVV.

V and J are TRBV20-1 and TRBJ2-3; no firm D call. Germline CDR1 is DFQATT and CDR2 is SNEGSKA (reference sequence). V lost 1 base to trimming and J lost 1 base, with 12 bases between them. This CDR3 is 15 amino acids long. CDR3 nucleotide sequence: TGCAGTGCTAGAGGGGGTGGAAGGGGCACAGATACGCAGTATTTT. The encoded protein is CSARGGGRGTDTQYF.

V and J are TRBV6-5 and TRBJ1-1; D possibly corresponds to TRBD1 (6 bases). Trimming stripped 3 bases from V and 4 bases from J, with 12 bases between. The CDR3 is made up of 14 amino acids. Germline V gene sequence: CDR1 MNHEY, CDR2 SVGAGI. CDR3: CASSYGGPATEAFF. The CDR3 bases are TGTGCCAGCAGTTATGGGGGCCCGGCCACTGAAGCTTTCTTT.

The chain couples TRBV7-6 to TRBJ1-4, with a possible D match to TRBD1 (6 bases). V dropped 1 base and J dropped 6 bases, with 6 bases sitting between them. This CDR3 spans 13 amino acids. Per the germline V gene, CDR1 is SGHVS and CDR2 is FNYEAQ. CDR3 DNA: TGTGCCAGCAGCTTAGGGACAGATGAAAAACTGTTTTTT. It codes for CASSLGTDEKLFF. Full variable domain (missing parts from reference TRBV7-6 and TRBJ1-4): GAGVSQSPRYKVTKRGQDVALRCDPISGHVSLYWYRQALGQGPEFLTYFNYEAQQDKSGLPNDRFSAERPEGSISTLTIQRTEQRDSAMYRCASSLGTDEKLFFGSGTQLSVL.

This chain links TRBV4-2 with TRBJ1-2; D is unresolved. The V and J ends lost 0 bases and 8 bases respectively, with 16 bases between them. This CDR3 spans 15 amino acids. Germline lookup yields CDR1 LGHNA and CDR2 YNFKEQ. The CDR3 here is CASSQDGQALGGYTF. CDR3 coding DNA: TGTGCCAGCAGCCAAGATGGCCAGGCCCTTGGGGGCTACACCTTC.

CDR3 residues: CSALGTSGRTEQYF. CDR3 in DNA: TGCAGTGCTCTTGGGACTAGCGGGAGAACAGAGCAGTACTTC. This sequence joins TRBV20-1 and TRBJ2-7, with 14 bases lining up with TRBD2. V was pared by 5 bases and J by 7 bases, with 7 bases of the junction left unmatched. This CDR3 region has 14 residues. Germline lookup yields CDR1 DFQATT and CDR2 SNEGSKA (reference sequence).

The rearrangement uses TRBV20-1 and TRBJ2-7; 14 bases match TRBD2. This CDR3 is built from 13 residues. With V trimmed by 5 bases and J by 3 bases, 0 bases remained unmatched. The germline V gene has CDR1 DFQATT and CDR2 SNEGSKA (reference sequence). CDR3 protein: CSAGLAGGYEQYF. The DNA of the CDR3 is TGCAGTGCTGGACTAGCGGGAGGCTACGAGCAGTACTTC.